Sequencing of this T cell receptor beta chain was carried out in a study of blood T cell repertoires in COVID-19. Study information: Collection of acute and convalescent COVID-19 samples took place in the United States, Italy and Spain. From T cells, B-cell-depleted T cells, or PBMCs came the material, which was cDNA or gDNA.

TCRdb keeps only in-frame clones here, not all; method: immunoSEQ multiplex PCR. The table records about 130,000 clones, over 70% of them present only once. There are a few counts of this clone. V lost 5 bases, J lost 3 bases, and 7 bases lay in between. This CDR3 has 12 residues. Looked up from germline, CDR1 is SGHRS and CDR2 is YFSETQ. This sequence originates from a woman aged 50 to 60 with acute or convalescent COVID-19. The V call is TRBV5-1, the J call TRBJ2-3; a weak D match, TRBD2 (6 bases). Sequencing was carried out using peripheral blood. This CDR3 is CASRRETDTQYF. DNA of the CDR3: TGCGCCAGCAGGCGGGAAACAGATACGCAGTATTTT.